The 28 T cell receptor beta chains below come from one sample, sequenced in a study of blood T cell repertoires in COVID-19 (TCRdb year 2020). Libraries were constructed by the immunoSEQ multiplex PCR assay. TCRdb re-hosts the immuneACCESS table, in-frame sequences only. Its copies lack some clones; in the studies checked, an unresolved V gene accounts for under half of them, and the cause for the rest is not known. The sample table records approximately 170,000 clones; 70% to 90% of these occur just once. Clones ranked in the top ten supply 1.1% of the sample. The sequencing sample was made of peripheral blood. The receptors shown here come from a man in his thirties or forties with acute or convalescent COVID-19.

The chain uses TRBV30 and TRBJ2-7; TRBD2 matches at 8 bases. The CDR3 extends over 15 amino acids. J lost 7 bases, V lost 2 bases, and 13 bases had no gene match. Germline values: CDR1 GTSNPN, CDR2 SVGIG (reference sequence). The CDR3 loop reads CAWSPFKGTSGEQYF. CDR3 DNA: TGTGCCTGGAGTCCCTTCAAAGGGACTAGTGGGGAGCAGTACTTC. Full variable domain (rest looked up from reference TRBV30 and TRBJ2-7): SQTIHQWPATLVQPVGSPLSLECTVEGTSNPNLYWYRQAAGRGLQLLFYSVGIGQISSEVPQNLSASRPQDRQFILSSKKLLLSDSGFYLCAWSPFKGTSGEQYFGPGTRLTVT.

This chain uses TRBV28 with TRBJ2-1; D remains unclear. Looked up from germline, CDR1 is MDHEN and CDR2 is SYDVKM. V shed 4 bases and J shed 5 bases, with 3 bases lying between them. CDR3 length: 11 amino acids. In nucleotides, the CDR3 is TGTGCCAGCAGTTGGCACAATGAGCAGTTCTTC. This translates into CASSWHNEQFF.

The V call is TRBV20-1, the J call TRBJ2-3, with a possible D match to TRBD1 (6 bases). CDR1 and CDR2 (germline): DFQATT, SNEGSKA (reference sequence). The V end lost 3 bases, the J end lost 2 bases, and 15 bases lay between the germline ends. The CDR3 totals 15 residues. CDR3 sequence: CSASFRGQITDTQYF. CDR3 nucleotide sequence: TGCAGTGCTAGTTTTAGAGGACAGATCACAGATACGCAGTATTTT.

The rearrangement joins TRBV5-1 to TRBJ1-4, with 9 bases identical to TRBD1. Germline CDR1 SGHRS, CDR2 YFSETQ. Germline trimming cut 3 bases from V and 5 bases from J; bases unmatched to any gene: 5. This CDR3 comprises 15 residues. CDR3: CASSSRTGANEKLFF. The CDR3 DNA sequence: TGCGCCAGCAGCTCGAGGACAGGGGCGAATGAAAAACTGTTTTTT.

The CDR3 DNA sequence: TGTGCCAGCAGCTTACAGGGGCGATCCGGGGAGCTGTTTTTT. It encodes CASSLQGRSGELFF. This chain links TRBV7-3 with TRBJ2-2; D possibly corresponds to TRBD1 (6 bases). V shed 2 bases and J shed 6 bases, with 10 bases lying between them. CDR1 is SGHTA, CDR2 FQGTGA, per germline. The CDR3 runs 14 residues.

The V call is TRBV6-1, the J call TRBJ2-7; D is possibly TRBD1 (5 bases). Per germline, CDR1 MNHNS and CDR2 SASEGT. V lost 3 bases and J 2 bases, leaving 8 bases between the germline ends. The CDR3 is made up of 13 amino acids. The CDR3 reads CASSEGRAYEQYF. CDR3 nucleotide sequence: TGTGCCAGCAGTGAGGGCAGGGCCTACGAGCAGTACTTC.

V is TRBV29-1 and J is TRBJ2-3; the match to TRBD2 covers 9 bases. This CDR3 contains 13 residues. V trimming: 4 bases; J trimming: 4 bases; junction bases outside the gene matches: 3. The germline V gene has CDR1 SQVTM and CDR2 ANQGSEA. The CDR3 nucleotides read TGCAGCGTTGGTCGGACTAGCGCAGATACGCAGTATTTT. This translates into CSVGRTSADTQYF.

The CDR3 DNA reads as TGTGCCAGCTCACCGACAGGGAATGGAAACACCATATATTTT. Translating it yields CASSPTGNGNTIYF. The chain joins TRBV18 to TRBJ1-3, with 7 bases lining up with TRBD1. This CDR3 comprises 14 residues. Germline CDR1 KGHSH, CDR2 LQKENI. Trimming removed 3 bases from V and 3 bases from J; junction bases left unmatched: 2. The whole variable domain, filled in from reference TRBV18 and TRBJ1-3, reads NAGVMQNPRHLVRRRGQEARLRCSPMKGHSHVYWYRQLPEEGLKFMVYLQKENIIDESGMPKERFSAEFPKEGPSILRIQQVVRGDSAAYFCASSPTGNGNTIYFGEGSWLTVV.

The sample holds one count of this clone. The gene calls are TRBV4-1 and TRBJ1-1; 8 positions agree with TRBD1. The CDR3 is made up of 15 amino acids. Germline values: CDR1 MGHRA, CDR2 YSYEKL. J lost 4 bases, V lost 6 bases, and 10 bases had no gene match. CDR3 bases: TGCGCCAGCAGGAAACAGGGGGTGGACGCCACTGAAGCTTTCTTT. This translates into CASRKQGVDATEAFF.

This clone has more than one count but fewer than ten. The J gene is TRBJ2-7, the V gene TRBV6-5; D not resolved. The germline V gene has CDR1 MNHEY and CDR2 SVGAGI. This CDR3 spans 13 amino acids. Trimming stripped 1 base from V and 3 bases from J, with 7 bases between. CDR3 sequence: CASSYLLNYEQYF. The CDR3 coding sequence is TGTGCCAGCAGTTACTTACTTAACTACGAGCAGTACTTC.

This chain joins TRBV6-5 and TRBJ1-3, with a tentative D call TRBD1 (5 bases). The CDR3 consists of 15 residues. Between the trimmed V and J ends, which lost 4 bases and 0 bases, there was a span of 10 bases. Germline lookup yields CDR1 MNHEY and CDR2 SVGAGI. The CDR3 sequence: CASSFDSLSGNTIYF. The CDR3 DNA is TGTGCCAGCAGTTTCGACAGCCTCTCTGGAAACACCATATATTTT.

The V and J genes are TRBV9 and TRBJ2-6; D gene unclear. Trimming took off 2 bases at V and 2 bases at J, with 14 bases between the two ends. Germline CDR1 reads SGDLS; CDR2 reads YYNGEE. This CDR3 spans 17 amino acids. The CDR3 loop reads CASSVLGSPPGANVLTF. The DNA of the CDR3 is TGTGCCAGCAGCGTCCTAGGTTCCCCTCCTGGGGCCAACGTCCTGACTTTC.

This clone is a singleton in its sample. The CDR3 region has the DNA TGTGCCAGCAGTTTAAAGAGGCCCGGGGACACTGAAGCTTTCTTT. Residues: CASSLKRPGDTEAFF. The V and J genes are TRBV27 and TRBJ1-1, with D unclear. CDR3 size: 15 residues. Germline V lookup: CDR1 MNHEY, CDR2 SMNVEV (reference sequence). V lost 2 bases and J 3 bases, leaving 13 bases between the germline ends.

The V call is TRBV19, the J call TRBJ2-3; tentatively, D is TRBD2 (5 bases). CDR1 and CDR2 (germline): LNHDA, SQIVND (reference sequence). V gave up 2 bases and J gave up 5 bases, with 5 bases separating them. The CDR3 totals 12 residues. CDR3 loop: CASSIRGDTQYF. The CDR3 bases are TGTGCCAGTAGTATACGGGGAGATACGCAGTATTTT. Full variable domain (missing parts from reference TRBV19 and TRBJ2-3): DGGITQSPKYLFRKEGQNVTLSCEQNLNHDAMYWYRQDPGQGLRLIYYSQIVNDFQKGDIAEGYSVSREKKESFPLTVTSAQKNPTAFYLCASSIRGDTQYFGPGTRLTVL.

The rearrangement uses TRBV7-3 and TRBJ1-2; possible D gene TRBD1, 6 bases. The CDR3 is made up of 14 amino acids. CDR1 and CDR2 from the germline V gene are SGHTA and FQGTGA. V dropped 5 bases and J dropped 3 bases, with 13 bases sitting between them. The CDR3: CASSPVGGDYGYTF. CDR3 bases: TGTGCCAGCAGCCCGGTAGGGGGGGACTATGGCTACACCTTC.

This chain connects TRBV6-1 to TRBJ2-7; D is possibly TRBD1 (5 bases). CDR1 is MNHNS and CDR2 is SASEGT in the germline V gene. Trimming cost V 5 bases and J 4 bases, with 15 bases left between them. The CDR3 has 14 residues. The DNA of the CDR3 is TGTGCCAGCAGTCCAGGGAAGGGTGGGTACGAGCAGTACTTC. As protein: CASSPGKGGYEQYF.

The DNA of the CDR3 is TGTGCCAGCAGTGAAGGCGGGCGAGGGGAAAAACTGTTTTTT. Translating it yields CASSEGGRGEKLFF. The rearrangement links TRBV2 to TRBJ1-4; D is uncertain. CDR1 and CDR2 from the germline V gene are SNHLY and FYNNEI. V was trimmed by 1 base and J by 8 bases, leaving 11 bases between them. The CDR3 covers 14 residues.

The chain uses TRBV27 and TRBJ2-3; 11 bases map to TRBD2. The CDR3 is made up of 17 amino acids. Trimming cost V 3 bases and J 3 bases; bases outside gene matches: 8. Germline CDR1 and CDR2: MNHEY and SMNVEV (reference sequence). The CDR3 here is CASSFSSSGRKTDTQYF. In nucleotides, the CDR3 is TGTGCCAGCAGTTTCTCTTCTAGCGGGAGGAAGACAGATACGCAGTATTTT.

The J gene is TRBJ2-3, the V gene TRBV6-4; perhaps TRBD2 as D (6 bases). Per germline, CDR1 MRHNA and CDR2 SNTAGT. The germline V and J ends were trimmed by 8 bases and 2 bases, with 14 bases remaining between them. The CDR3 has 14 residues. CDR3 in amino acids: CASWRGGPTDTQYF. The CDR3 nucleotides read TGTGCCAGCTGGCGGGGAGGACCCACAGATACGCAGTATTTT.

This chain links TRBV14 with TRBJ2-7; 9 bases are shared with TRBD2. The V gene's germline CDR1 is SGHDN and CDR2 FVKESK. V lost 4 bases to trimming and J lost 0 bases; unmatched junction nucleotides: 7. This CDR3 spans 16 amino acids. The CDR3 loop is CASSPLAGENSYEQYF. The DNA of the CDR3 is TGTGCCAGCAGCCCCTTAGCGGGGGAAAACTCCTACGAGCAGTACTTC.

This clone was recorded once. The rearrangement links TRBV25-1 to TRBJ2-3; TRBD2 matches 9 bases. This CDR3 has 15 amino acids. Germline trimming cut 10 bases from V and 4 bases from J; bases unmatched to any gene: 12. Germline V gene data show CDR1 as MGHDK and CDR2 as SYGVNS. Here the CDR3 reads CATNSGSGLPDTQYF. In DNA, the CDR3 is TGTGCCACCAATAGCGGGAGTGGTCTTCCAGATACGCAGTATTTT. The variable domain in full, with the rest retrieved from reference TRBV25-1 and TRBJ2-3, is EADIYQTPRYLVIGTGKKITLECSQTMGHDKMYWYQQDPGMELHLIHYSYGVNSTEKGDLSSESTVSRIRTEHFPLTLESARPSHTSQYLCATNSGSGLPDTQYFGPGTRLTVL.

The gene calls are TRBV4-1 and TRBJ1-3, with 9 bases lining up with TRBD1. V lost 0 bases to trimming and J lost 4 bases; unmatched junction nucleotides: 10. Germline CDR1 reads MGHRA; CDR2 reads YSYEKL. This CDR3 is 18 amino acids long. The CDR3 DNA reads TGCGCCAGCAGCCAAGAACCTCCTAGGACAGGGGTAGGAAACACCATATATTTT. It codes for CASSQEPPRTGVGNTIYF.

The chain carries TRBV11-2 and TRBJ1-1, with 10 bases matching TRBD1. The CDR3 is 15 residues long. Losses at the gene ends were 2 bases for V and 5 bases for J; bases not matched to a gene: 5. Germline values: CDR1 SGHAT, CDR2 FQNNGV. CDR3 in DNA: TGTGCCAGCAGCTTAAGAAGACAGGGGGCTACTGAAGCTTTCTTT. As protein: CASSLRRQGATEAFF.

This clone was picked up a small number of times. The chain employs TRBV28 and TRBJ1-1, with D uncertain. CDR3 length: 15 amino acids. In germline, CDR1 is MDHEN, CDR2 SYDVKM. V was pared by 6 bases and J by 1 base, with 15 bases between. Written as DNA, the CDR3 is TGTGCCAGCAGCGGTGGAAGGAGCCCGAACACTGAAGCTTTCTTT. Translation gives CASSGGRSPNTEAFF.

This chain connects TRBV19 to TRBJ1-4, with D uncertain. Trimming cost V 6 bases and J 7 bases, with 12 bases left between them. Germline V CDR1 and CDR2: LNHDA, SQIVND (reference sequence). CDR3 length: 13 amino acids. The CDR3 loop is CASSPRLVEKLFF. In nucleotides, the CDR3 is TGTGCCAGTAGCCCGAGGTTGGTTGAAAAACTGTTTTTT. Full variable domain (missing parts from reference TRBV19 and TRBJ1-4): DGGITQSPKYLFRKEGQNVTLSCEQNLNHDAMYWYRQDPGQGLRLIYYSQIVNDFQKGDIAEGYSVSREKKESFPLTVTSAQKNPTAFYLCASSPRLVEKLFFGSGTQLSVL.

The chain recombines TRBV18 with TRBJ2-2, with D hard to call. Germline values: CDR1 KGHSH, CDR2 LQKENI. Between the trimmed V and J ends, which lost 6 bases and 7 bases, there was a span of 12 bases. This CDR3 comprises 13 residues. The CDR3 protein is CASSLDFYGELFF. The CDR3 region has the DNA TGTGCCAGCTCCCTTGACTTTTACGGGGAGCTGTTTTTT.

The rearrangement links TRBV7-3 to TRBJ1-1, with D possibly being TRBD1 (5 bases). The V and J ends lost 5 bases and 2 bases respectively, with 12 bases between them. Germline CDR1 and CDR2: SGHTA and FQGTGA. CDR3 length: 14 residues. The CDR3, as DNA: TGTGCCAGCAGCCCCACGACAGATAACACTGAAGCTTTCTTT. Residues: CASSPTTDNTEAFF.

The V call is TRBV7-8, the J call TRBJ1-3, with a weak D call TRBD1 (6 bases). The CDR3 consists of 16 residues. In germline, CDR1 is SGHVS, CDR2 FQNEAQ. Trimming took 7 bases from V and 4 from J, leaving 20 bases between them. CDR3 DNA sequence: TGTGCCAGCACCGTATACGGACAGACGGGAGGAAACACCATATATTTT. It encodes CASTVYGQTGGNTIYF.